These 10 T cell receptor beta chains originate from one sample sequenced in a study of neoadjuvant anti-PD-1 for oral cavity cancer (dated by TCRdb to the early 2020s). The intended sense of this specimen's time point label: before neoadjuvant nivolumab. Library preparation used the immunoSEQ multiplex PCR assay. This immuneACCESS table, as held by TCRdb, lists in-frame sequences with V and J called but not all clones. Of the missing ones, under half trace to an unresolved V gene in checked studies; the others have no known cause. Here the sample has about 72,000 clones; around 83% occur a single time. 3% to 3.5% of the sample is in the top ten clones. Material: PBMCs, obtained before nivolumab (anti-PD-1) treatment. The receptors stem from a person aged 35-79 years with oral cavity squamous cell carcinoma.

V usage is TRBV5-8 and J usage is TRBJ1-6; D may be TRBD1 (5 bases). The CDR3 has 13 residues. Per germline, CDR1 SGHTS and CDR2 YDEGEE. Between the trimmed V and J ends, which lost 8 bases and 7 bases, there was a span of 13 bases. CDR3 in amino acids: CARGDRQNSPLHF. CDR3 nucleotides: TGTGCCAGGGGGGACCGTCAAAATTCACCCCTCCACTTT. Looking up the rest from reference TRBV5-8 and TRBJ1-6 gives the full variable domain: EAGVTQSPTHLIKTRGQQATLRCSPISGHTSVYWYQQALGLGLQFLLWYDEGEERNRGNFPPRFSGRQFPNYSSELNVNALELEDSALYLCARGDRQNSPLHFGNGTRLTVT.

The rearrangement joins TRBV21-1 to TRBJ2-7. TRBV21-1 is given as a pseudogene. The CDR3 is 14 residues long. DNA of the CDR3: TGTGCCAGCCGACGCTTCCTACCTCCCTACGAGCAGTACTTC. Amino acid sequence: CASRRFLPPYEQYF.

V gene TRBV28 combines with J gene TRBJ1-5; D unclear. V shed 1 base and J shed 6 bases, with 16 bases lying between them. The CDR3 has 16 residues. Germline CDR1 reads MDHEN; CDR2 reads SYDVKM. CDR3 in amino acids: CASSLLGGRRAQPQHF. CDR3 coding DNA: TGTGCCAGCAGTTTATTGGGCGGTAGGAGAGCTCAGCCCCAGCATTTT.

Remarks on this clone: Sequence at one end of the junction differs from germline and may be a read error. CDR3 coding DNA: TGTGCCAGTTCCGATGCGGGCCCGACAGGGGTCAAAGAGGCCCAGTACTTC. Amino acids: CASSDAGPTGVKEAQYF. The chain combines TRBV19 with TRBJ2-5; 8 bases fit TRBD1. The germline CDR1 and CDR2 sequences are LNHDA and SQIVND (reference sequence). This CDR3 spans 17 amino acids.

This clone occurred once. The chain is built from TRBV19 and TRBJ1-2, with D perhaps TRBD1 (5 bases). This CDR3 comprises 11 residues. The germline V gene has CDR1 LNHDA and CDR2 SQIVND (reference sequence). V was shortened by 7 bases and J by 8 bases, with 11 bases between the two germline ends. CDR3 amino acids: CASKQGYGYTF. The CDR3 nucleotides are TGTGCCAGTAAGCAGGGATACGGCTACACCTTC. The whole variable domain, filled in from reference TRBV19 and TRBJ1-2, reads DGGITQSPKYLFRKEGQNVTLSCEQNLNHDAMYWYRQDPGQGLRLIYYSQIVNDFQKGDIAEGYSVSREKKESFPLTVTSAQKNPTAFYLCASKQGYGYTFGSGTRLTVV.

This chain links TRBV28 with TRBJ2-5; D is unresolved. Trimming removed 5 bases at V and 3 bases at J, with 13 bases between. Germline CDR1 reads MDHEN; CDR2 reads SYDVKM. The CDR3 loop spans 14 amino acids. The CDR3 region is CASSPWTQKETQYF. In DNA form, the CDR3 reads TGTGCCAGCAGTCCTTGGACCCAAAAAGAGACCCAGTACTTC.

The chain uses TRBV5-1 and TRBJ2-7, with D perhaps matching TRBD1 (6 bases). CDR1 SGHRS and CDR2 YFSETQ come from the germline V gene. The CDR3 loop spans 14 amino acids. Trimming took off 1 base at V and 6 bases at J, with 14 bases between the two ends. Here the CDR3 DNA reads TGCGCCAGCAGCTTGAAAACAGGGATCTCCGAGCAGTACTTC. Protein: CASSLKTGISEQYF. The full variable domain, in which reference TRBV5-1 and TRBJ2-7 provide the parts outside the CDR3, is KAGVTQTPRYLIKTRGQQVTLSCSPISGHRSVSWYQQTPGQGLQFLFEYFSETQRNKGNFPGRFSGRQFSNSRSEMNVSTLELGDSALYLCASSLKTGISEQYFGPGTRLTVT.

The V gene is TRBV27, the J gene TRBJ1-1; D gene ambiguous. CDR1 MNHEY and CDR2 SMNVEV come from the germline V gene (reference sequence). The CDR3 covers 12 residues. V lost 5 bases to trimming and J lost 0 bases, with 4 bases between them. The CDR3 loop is CASSTLNTEAFF. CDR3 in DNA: TGTGCCAGCAGTACATTGAACACTGAAGCTTTCTTT.

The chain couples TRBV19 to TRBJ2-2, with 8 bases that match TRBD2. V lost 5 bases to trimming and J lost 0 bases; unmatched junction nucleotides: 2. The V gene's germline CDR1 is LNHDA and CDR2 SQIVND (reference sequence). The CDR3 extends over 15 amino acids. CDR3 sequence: CASSRLATNTGELFF. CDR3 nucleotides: TGTGCCAGTAGTCGACTAGCGACGAACACCGGGGAGCTGTTTTTT.

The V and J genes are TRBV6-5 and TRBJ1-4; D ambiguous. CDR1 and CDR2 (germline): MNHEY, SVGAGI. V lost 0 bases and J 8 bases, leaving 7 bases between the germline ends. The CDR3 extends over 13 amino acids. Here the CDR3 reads CASSYSLGEKLFF. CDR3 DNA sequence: TGTGCCAGCAGTTACTCGCTTGGGGAAAAACTGTTTTTT.